The next 32 T cell receptor gamma chains were all read from a single sample in a study of Vδ1+ human thymocytes. Extracted RNA was reverse transcribed into cDNA. Pooled V-gene forward primers with one constant-region reverse primer generated the CDR3 amplicons by multiplex PCR. TCRdb called clones from the multiplex PCR reads again using CATT. Altogether about 27,000 gamma-chain clones are present, roughly 20% being singletons, with the ten largest covering roughly 2%. Broader study findings: In the thymus, TRG and TRD repertoires looked highly polyclonal with Gaussian CDR3 lengths.

Their recognized antigens are unknown. The sequenced sample consisted of Vdelta1+ gamma-delta thymocytes from the thymus. Stated subset: FACS-sorted CD3+ TCRalphabeta- TCRVdelta1+ TCRVdelta2- thymocytes. These TCRs come from a boy in the first two years of life who had congenital heart surgery.

In its sample, this clone was seen a few times. The chain couples TRGV9 to TRGJ1 or TRGJ2. V was clipped by 1 base and J by 7 bases; unmatched bases: 7. Germline CDR1 is GITISATS and CDR2 is ISYDGTV (reference sequence). The CDR3 runs to 13 residues. This CDR3 reads CALWEVEKYKKLF. CDR3 nucleotide sequence: TGTGCCTTGTGGGAGGTTGAGAAATATAAGAAACTCTTT.

This clone occurred a few times. This chain connects TRGV3 to TRGJ1 or TRGJ2. CDR1 is VTNTFY and CDR2 is YDVSTARD in the germline V gene (reference sequence). This CDR3 has 16 amino acids. With 0 bases clipped from V and 0 bases from J, the junction kept 8 bases outside the gene matches. The CDR3 loop is CATWDRPISNYYKKLF. The CDR3, as DNA: TGTGCCACCTGGGACAGGCCCATCTCGAATTATTATAAGAAACTCTTT.

This clone has more than one count but fewer than ten. This rearrangement joins TRGV4 to TRGJ1 or TRGJ2. Germline trimming cut 0 bases from V and 12 bases from J; bases unmatched to any gene: 5. The length of the CDR3 is 11 residues. Germline loops: CDR1 EGSTGY, CDR2 YDSYTSSV. This chain's CDR3 is CATWDGQGKLF. CDR3 DNA: TGTGCCACCTGGGATGGGCAAGGGAAACTCTTT.

This clone was observed a handful of times. This rearrangement joins TRGV3 to TRGJ1 or TRGJ2. The V segment lost 2 bases and the J segment 4 bases; nucleotides outside the gene matches: 8. Germline V gene lookup returns CDR1 VTNTFY and CDR2 YDVSTARD (reference sequence). The CDR3 sequence is 14 residues long. The CDR3 DNA reads as TGTGCCACCTGGGACACACACCGCTATTATAAGAAACTCTTT. It codes for CATWDTHRYYKKLF.

Turning to this clone: Other DNA sequences in the same sample also yield this CDR3. The chain carries TRGV5 and TRGJ1 or TRGJ2. Germline trimming cut 0 bases from V and 3 bases from J; bases unmatched to any gene: 5. This CDR3 is 14 amino acids long. The V gene's germline CDR1 is VINAFY and CDR2 YDVSNSKD. The CDR3 bases are TGTGCCACCTGGGACAGGCGACGTTATTATAAGAAACTCTTT. Translating gives CATWDRRRYYKKLF.

The chain links TRGV9 to TRGJ1 or TRGJ2. The CDR3 totals 16 residues. Trimming at V came to 0 bases and at J to 6 bases, leaving 14 bases not matched to a gene. CDR1 and CDR2 from the germline V gene are GITISATS and ISYDGTV (reference sequence). Written as DNA, the CDR3 is TGTGCCTTGTGGGAGGTGCACTGGGACGGATGTTATAAGAAACTCTTT. The encoded protein is CALWEVHWDGCYKKLF.

The V and J genes are TRGV5 and TRGJ1 or TRGJ2. Germline V lookup: CDR1 VINAFY, CDR2 YDVSNSKD. The V gene end was trimmed by 0 bases and the J gene end by 5 bases; junction bases not matched to a gene: 7. The CDR3 runs to 14 residues. The CDR3 reads CATWDRRIDYKKLF. CDR3 nucleotides: TGTGCCACCTGGGACAGGCGGATAGATTATAAGAAACTCTTT.

The chain has TRGV4 and TRGJ1 or TRGJ2. The CDR3 covers 12 residues. The J segment lost 9 bases and the V segment lost 5 bases, leaving 10 bases of the junction unmatched. Germline CDR1 and CDR2: EGSTGY and YDSYTSSV. CDR3 DNA sequence: TGTGCCACCTGGGGCCGCGATAGTAAGAAACTCTTT. Its translation is CATWGRDSKKLF.

There are a few counts of this clone. The genes are TRGV9 and TRGJ1 or TRGJ2. CDR3 length: 14 amino acids. Germline V gives CDR1 GITISATS, CDR2 ISYDGTV (reference sequence). With V trimmed by 0 bases and J by 11 bases, 13 bases remained unmatched. Here the CDR3 DNA reads TGTGCCTTGTGGGAGGTGGGTCTTCGGTTGGAGAAACTCTTT. It codes for CALWEVGLRLEKLF.

V and J are TRGV2 and TRGJ1 or TRGJ2. V gave up 1 base and J gave up 2 bases; unmatched junction bases: 17. Germline lookup yields CDR1 EGSNGY and CDR2 YDSYNSKV. The CDR3 is 18 residues long. The CDR3 reads CATWDGPPGRSYYYKKLF. The CDR3 DNA sequence: TGTGCCACCTGGGACGGTCCCCCAGGGCGTAGTTATTATTATAAGAAACTCTTT.

Relative to its sample, this clone is medium-sized. The sample contains more than one DNA sequence encoding this CDR3. J is TRGJ1 or TRGJ2 and V is TRGV9. V was clipped by 3 bases and J by 7 bases; unmatched bases: 3. The length of the CDR3 is 11 residues. The V gene's germline CDR1 is GITISATS and CDR2 ISYDGTV (reference sequence). CDR3 nucleotides: TGTGCCTTGTGGGAGCCCTATAAGAAACTCTTT. Its protein product is CALWEPYKKLF.

This clone has only a few counts. The gene calls are TRGV3 and TRGJ1 or TRGJ2. The length of the CDR3 is 13 residues. Per germline, CDR1 VTNTFY and CDR2 YDVSTARD (reference sequence). V was pared by 0 bases and J by 6 bases, with 5 bases of the junction left unmatched. For the CDR3, the DNA is TGTGCCACCTGGGACAGGCAAGGTTATAAGAAACTCTTT. It specifies CATWDRQGYKKLF.

This clone occurred a few times. This chain joins TRGV9 and TRGJ1 or TRGJ2. The CDR3 spans 12 residues. V was clipped by 2 bases and J by 10 bases; unmatched bases: 8. Germline values: CDR1 GITISATS, CDR2 ISYDGTV (reference sequence). Here the CDR3 reads CALWEGTRKKLF. CDR3 bases: TGTGCCTTGTGGGAGGGTACCAGAAAGAAACTCTTT.

The V gene is TRGV9, the J gene TRGJP1. CDR1 and CDR2 from the germline V gene are GITISATS and ISYDGTV (reference sequence). This CDR3 is 14 amino acids long. V trimming: 0 bases; J trimming: 11 bases; junction bases outside the gene matches: 9. CDR3 coding DNA: TGTGCCTTGTGGGAGGTGAGGAGGGGGTGGTTCAAGATATTT. Amino acid sequence: CALWEVRRGWFKIF.

V gene TRGV8 combines with J gene TRGJP1. Germline CDR1 reads VENAVY; CDR2 reads YDSYNSRV. There are 14 residues in the CDR3. V gave up 2 bases and J gave up 2 bases; unmatched junction bases: 2. CDR3 nucleotide sequence: TGTGCCACCTGGGATACGACCACTGGTTGGTTCAAGATATTT. Translation gives CATWDTTTGWFKIF.

This clone was picked up a small number of times. Other DNA sequences in the same sample also yield this CDR3. The V call is TRGV5, the J call TRGJ1 or TRGJ2. This CDR3 is 13 amino acids long. Unmatched junction bases numbered 2, after V lost 1 base and J lost 2 bases. Germline V lookup: CDR1 VINAFY, CDR2 YDVSNSKD. CDR3 sequence: CATWDSDYYKKLF. As DNA, the CDR3 is TGTGCCACCTGGGACAGCGATTATTATAAGAAACTCTTT.

The sample holds a few counts of this clone. J is TRGJP and V is TRGV2. Germline loops: CDR1 EGSNGY, CDR2 YDSYNSKV. The V segment lost 4 bases and the J segment 7 bases; nucleotides outside the gene matches: 4. The CDR3 loop spans 15 amino acids. The CDR3 DNA is TGTGCCACCTGGGATAGGGAGTTGGGCAAAAAAATCAAGGTATTT. Protein sequence: CATWDRELGKKIKVF.

The chain employs TRGV2 and TRGJ1 or TRGJ2. V dropped 0 bases and J dropped 6; count of bases not matched to a gene: 8. This CDR3 region has 14 residues. The germline V gene has CDR1 EGSNGY and CDR2 YDSYNSKV. DNA of the CDR3: TGTGCCACCTGGGACGGGGTTCTGGGTTATAAGAAACTCTTT. Its translation: CATWDGVLGYKKLF.

This clone was recorded a few times. The chain carries TRGV4 and TRGJ1 or TRGJ2. CDR1 is EGSTGY and CDR2 is YDSYTSSV in the germline V gene. The CDR3 loop spans 13 amino acids. Trimming removed 4 bases from V and 9 bases from J; junction bases left unmatched: 12. The DNA for the CDR3 is TGTGCCACCTGGGAGCCCGAAGGGGGTAAGAAACTCTTT. The encoded protein is CATWEPEGGKKLF.

This clone has just a few counts. The chain carries TRGV5 and TRGJ1 or TRGJ2. After removal of 0 bases from V and 6 bases from J, the junction contained 8 bases not matched to a gene. The germline CDR1 and CDR2 sequences are VINAFY and YDVSNSKD. This CDR3 spans 14 amino acids. CDR3 sequence: CATWDRPGFYKKLF. The CDR3 coding sequence is TGTGCCACCTGGGACAGGCCGGGTTTTTATAAGAAACTCTTT.

This clone was seen more than once but under ten times. Other DNA sequences in this specimen translate into the identical CDR3. V and J are TRGV5 and TRGJ1 or TRGJ2. This CDR3 has 10 amino acids. Germline V CDR1 and CDR2: VINAFY, YDVSNSKD. V lost 3 bases and J lost 10; bases outside the gene matches: 3. CDR3 loop: CATWDRKKLF. The CDR3 bases are TGTGCCACCTGGGACCGCAAGAAACTCTTT.

The chain uses TRGV9 and TRGJP. With V trimmed by 0 bases and J by 6 bases, 5 bases remained unmatched. CDR1 GITISATS and CDR2 ISYDGTV come from the germline V gene (reference sequence). The CDR3 is 17 residues long. This CDR3 reads CALWEVRAELGKKIKVF. The CDR3, as DNA: TGTGCCTTGTGGGAGGTGCGGGCAGAGTTGGGCAAAAAAATCAAGGTATTT.

A remark on this clone: A far larger clone is one nucleotide away, so this likely arose from a read error. This sequence joins TRGV9 and TRGJ1 or TRGJ2. This CDR3 has 12 amino acids. The germline CDR1 and CDR2 sequences are GITISATS and ISYDGTV (reference sequence). CDR3 nucleotide sequence: TGTGCCTTGTGGGAGGTGCATTATACGAAACTCTTT. Translation gives CALWEVHYTKLF.

Comments on this clone: This may arise from a read error, as a much more abundant clone is one base away. This specimen includes other DNA sequences encoding the same CDR3. The V and J genes are TRGV2 and TRGJ1 or TRGJ2. The trim removed 0 bases at V and 4 bases at J, leaving 6 bases unmatched. The CDR3 covers 14 residues. Germline V gene data show CDR1 as EGSNGY and CDR2 as YDSYNSKV. DNA of the CDR3: TGTGCCACCTGGGACGGGCGGGGATATTATAAGAAACTCTTT. Its translation is CATWDGRGYYKKLF.

This clone was detected only a few times. The chain recombines TRGV9 with TRGJ1 or TRGJ2. Germline V gives CDR1 GITISATS, CDR2 ISYDGTV (reference sequence). The J segment lost 6 bases and the V segment lost 5 bases, leaving 4 bases of the junction unmatched. The CDR3 is 11 residues long. This CDR3 reads CALWVCYKKLF. CDR3 bases: TGTGCCTTGTGGGTGTGTTATAAGAAACTCTTT.

This clone was observed a single time. Within the sample, other DNA sequences also encode this same CDR3. V gene TRGV8 combines with J gene TRGJ1 or TRGJ2. CDR1 and CDR2 (germline): VENAVY, YDSYNSRV. This CDR3 is 15 amino acids long. The V gene end was trimmed by 0 bases and the J gene end by 0 bases; junction bases not matched to a gene: 5. Here the CDR3 DNA reads TGTGCCACCTGGGATAGGCGGGGGAATTATTATAAGAAACTCTTT. Amino acid sequence: CATWDRRGNYYKKLF.

On this clone: A much larger clone lies a single base off, so this may be a read error. The chain recombines TRGV3 with TRGJ1 or TRGJ2. The germline V gene has CDR1 VTNTFY and CDR2 YDVSTARD (reference sequence). There are 12 residues in the CDR3. CDR3 sequence: CATWDRRYNKLF. CDR3 DNA: TGTGCCACCTGGGACAGGCGATATAATAAACTCTTT.

This clone is classed as medium-sized (0.01 to 0.1%). The chain joins TRGV9 to TRGJ1 or TRGJ2. The V gene's germline CDR1 is GITISATS and CDR2 ISYDGTV (reference sequence). Germline trimming cut 6 bases from V and 9 bases from J; bases unmatched to any gene: 8. The CDR3 totals 11 residues. The CDR3 reads CALWLGGKKLF. The CDR3 bases are TGTGCCTTGTGGTTAGGGGGTAAGAAACTCTTT.

The gene calls are TRGV5 and TRGJ1 or TRGJ2. Germline V gives CDR1 VINAFY, CDR2 YDVSNSKD. Unmatched junction bases numbered 5, after V lost 2 bases and J lost 4 bases. The CDR3 extends over 13 amino acids. CDR3 in amino acids: CATWDTVYYKKLF. In DNA form, the CDR3 reads TGTGCCACCTGGGACACAGTGTATTATAAGAAACTCTTT.

The V call is TRGV9, the J call TRGJ1 or TRGJ2. The V and J ends lost 0 bases and 4 bases, in that order; junction bases with no gene match: 6. Looked up from germline, CDR1 is GITISATS and CDR2 is ISYDGTV (reference sequence). The CDR3 is 14 residues long. The CDR3 spells CALWEVHWYYKKLF. The CDR3 coding sequence is TGTGCCTTGTGGGAGGTGCATTGGTATTATAAGAAACTCTTT.

The genes are TRGV3 and TRGJ1 or TRGJ2. The length of the CDR3 is 11 residues. Germline values: CDR1 VTNTFY, CDR2 YDVSTARD (reference sequence). The J segment lost 8 bases and the V segment lost 9 bases, leaving 10 bases of the junction unmatched. CDR3 nucleotides: TGTGCCACCATCGCCCATCATAAGAAACTCTTT. Translating it yields CATIAHHKKLF.

The chain is built from TRGV5 and TRGJ1 or TRGJ2. The germline V gene encodes CDR1 VINAFY and CDR2 YDVSNSKD. The ends lost 0 bases at V and 4 bases at J; junction bases unmatched: 15. CDR3 length: 17 residues. CDR3: CATWDRQWPFGYYKKLF. CDR3 DNA: TGTGCCACCTGGGACAGGCAATGGCCCTTCGGATATTATAAGAAACTCTTT.